The T cell receptor beta chain under discussion was sequenced for a study of T cell responses to AZD1222 COVID-19 vaccine. General study findings and limits: Variant regions that are unmutated are reportedly the target of nearly half of spike-specific TCRs.

The V gene end was trimmed by 3 bases and the J gene end by 7 bases; junction bases not matched to a gene: 11. In germline, CDR1 is LGHDT, CDR2 YNNKEL (reference sequence). The CDR3 loop spans 15 amino acids. As for this clone: Its antigen is as yet unknown.

TCRdb's copy holds only in-frame clones and misses some; the assay was immunoSEQ multiplex PCR. The sample records fewer than 90,000 clones, about 93% being singletons. This chain joins TRBV3-1 (or the pseudogene TRBV3-2) and TRBJ1-1; 7 nucleotides match TRBD1. The specimen comprised peripheral blood, sampled 28 days after the second AZD1222 dose. The TCR comes from an adult who received the AZD1222 COVID-19 vaccine. The CDR3 loop is CASSHIGQAVGEAFF. The CDR3 DNA sequence: TGTGCCAGCAGCCATATCGGACAGGCGGTCGGTGAAGCTTTCTTT.